This TCR beta chain is from a study of T cells in Graves' hyperthyroidism and ophthalmopathy. Germline CDR1 is SGHAT and CDR2 is FQNNGV. This CDR3 is built from 18 residues. V lost 2 bases and J 4 bases, leaving 24 bases between the germline ends. The source material, RNA transcripts, was used to amplify TCR beta CDR3 regions. HTBI primers were used for first-round RT-PCR of the TCR CDR3. MiXCR was run by TCRdb on the multiplex PCR reads, yielding one entry per CDR3 protein. Altogether about 500,000 distinct CDR3 sequences are present, 16% being singletons, with the ten largest covering 18%. The chain uses TRBV11-2 and TRBJ2-7; perhaps TRBD1 as D (6 bases). Material: blood. This clonotype was obtained from a woman between 18 and 29 years old with Graves' hyperthyroidism. The CDR3 region is CASSLKGTGPLIVYEQYF. The CDR3 region has the DNA TGTGCCAGCAGCTTAAAAGGAACAGGGCCGCTAATAGTTTACGAGCAGTACTTC.